The T cell receptor beta chain described here comes from a study of CD8+ T cells in alopecia areata. Study conclusions and caveats: In lesional scalp, particularly from alopecia totalis/universalis, clonality was higher than in normal scalp. Whether baseline CD8+ expansion is linked to response remains uncertain, given a single nonresponder. Resident alphabeta T-cell populations of normal skin are likewise subject to sequencing in scalp samples.

As regards this clone: Its antigen is still unknown. The junction departs from the called germline gene at one end, perhaps through a read error.

Treatment denoted: oral pan-JAK inhibitor, 5-10 mg twice daily. PBMCs were stained for CD3, CD4 and CD8, and CD4+ and CD8+ T cells were sorted. Germline V lookup: CDR1 SQVTM, CDR2 ANQGSEA. The CDR3 is made up of 11 amino acids. cDNA serving as the sequencing template came from extracted, reverse transcribed RNA. Sequencing was performed with immunoSEQ multiplex PCR; in TCRdb, only in-frame clones are kept and a portion is missing. Of roughly 76,000 clones listed, around 29% are singletons. The clonotype was recovered from a human donor with alopecia areata. V and J are TRBV29-1 and TRBJ2-1; D possibly corresponds to TRBD1 (5 bases). Material: CD8+ T cells sorted from blood, obtained at week 4, from a patient treated with tofacitinib. The CDR3: CGADSYNEQFF. The CDR3 DNA sequence: TGTGGGGCAGACTCCTACAATGAGCAGTTCTTC.